A selection of T cell receptor beta chains follows, all from one sample in a study of spatial heterogeneity in lung cancer. TCRdb re-called the 5' RACE reads with MiXCR, one entry per CDR3 protein. The sample holds some 2,500 distinct CDR3 sequences, more than 5.5% seen once. Sequencing used lung tumor tissue, obtained at surgery. These receptors were collected from a male donor with early-stage non-small cell lung cancer. The CDR3 runs from the conserved cysteine through the conserved F or W. D genes are given only for firm matches. For some rows the clone size is stated as once, few or many, or as a class when expanded; others skip it.

v_gene	abundance	d_gene	len	j_gene	CDR3aa	CDR3nt
TRBV6-2/TRBV6-3	medium-sized	.	14	TRBJ1-2	CASSLPPSNYGYTF	TGTGCCAGCAGCCTGCCACCCTCTAACTATGGCTACACCTTC
TRBV27	.	.	16	TRBJ2-7	CASANKFAGLSYEQYF	TGTGCCAGCGCCAATAAGTTTGCGGGACTTTCCTACGAGCAGTACTTC
TRBV6-2/TRBV6-3	few	.	13	TRBJ2-1	CASSYGRYNEQFF	TGTGCCAGCAGTTACGGCAGGTACAATGAGCAGTTCTTC
TRBV12-3/TRBV12-4	medium-sized	TRBD2	14	TRBJ2-5	CASSLAGGEETQYF	TGTGCCAGCAGTCTAGCGGGAGGGGAAGAGACCCAGTACTTC
TRBV20-1	.	.	15	TRBJ2-2	CSARGARTNTGELFF	TGCAGTGCAAGAGGCGCGAGGACGAACACCGGGGAGCTGTTTTTT
TRBV28	.	.	15	TRBJ2-1	CASSQEPLSYNEQFF	TGTGCCAGCAGCCAAGAGCCGCTCTCCTACAATGAGCAGTTCTTC
TRBV4-2	many	.	15	TRBJ2-7	CASSQEKTGPYEQYF	TGTGCCAGCAGCCAAGAGAAGACAGGCCCCTACGAGCAGTACTTC
TRBV13	medium-sized	.	14	TRBJ1-1	CASTRRGTNTEAFF	TGTGCCAGCACCCGCCGGGGAACGAACACTGAAGCTTTCTTT
TRBV20-1	medium-sized	TRBD2	16	TRBJ2-3	CSARGGTSGNADTQYF	TGCAGTGCTAGAGGCGGGACTAGCGGGAACGCAGATACGCAGTATTTT
TRBV19	medium-sized	.	15	TRBJ2-1	CASSSERGRTSEQFF	TGTGCCAGTAGCTCTGAGAGGGGAAGGACCAGCGAGCAGTTCTTC
TRBV12-3/TRBV12-4	few	TRBD2	18	TRBJ2-2	CASRPRLAGAPNTGELFF	TGTGCCAGCAGACCACGACTAGCGGGGGCCCCCAACACCGGGGAGCTGTTTTTT
TRBV7-2	medium-sized	.	13	TRBJ2-7	CASSLAGVNEQYF	TGTGCCAGCAGCTTAGCAGGGGTGAACGAGCAGTACTTC
TRBV9	medium-sized	.	14	TRBJ2-5	CASSVGGSQETQYF	TGTGCCAGCAGCGTAGGCGGCAGCCAAGAGACCCAGTACTTC
TRBV28	medium-sized	TRBD2	16	TRBJ2-7	CASSFTLAGLSYEQYF	TGTGCCAGCAGTTTCACCCTAGCGGGACTCTCCTACGAGCAGTACTTC
TRBV28	few	.	15	TRBJ2-2	CASSRPTVHTGELFF	TGTGCCAGCAGTCGTCCGACAGTTCATACCGGGGAGCTGTTTTTT
TRBV11-2	medium-sized	.	12	TRBJ2-3	CASSLVRGTQYF	TGTGCCAGCAGCTTAGTACGCGGTACGCAGTATTTT
TRBV7-9	.	.	12	TRBJ1-1	CASSRQGTEAFF	TGTGCCAGCAGCCGTCAGGGAACTGAAGCTTTCTTT
TRBV20-1	medium-sized	TRBD2	15	TRBJ2-3	CSALGGRAVADTQYF	TGCAGTGCGCTGGGCGGGAGGGCCGTTGCAGATACGCAGTATTTT